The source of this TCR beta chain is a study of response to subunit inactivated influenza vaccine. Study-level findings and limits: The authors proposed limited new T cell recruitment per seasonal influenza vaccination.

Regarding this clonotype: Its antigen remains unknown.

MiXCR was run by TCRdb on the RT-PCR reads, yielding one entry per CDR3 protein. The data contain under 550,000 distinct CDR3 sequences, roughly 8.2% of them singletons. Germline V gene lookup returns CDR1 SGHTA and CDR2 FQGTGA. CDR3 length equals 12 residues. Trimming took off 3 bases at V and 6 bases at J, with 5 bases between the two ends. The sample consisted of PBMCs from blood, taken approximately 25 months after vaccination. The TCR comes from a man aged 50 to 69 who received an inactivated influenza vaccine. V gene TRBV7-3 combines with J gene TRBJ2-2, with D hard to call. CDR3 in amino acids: CASSFLSGELFF. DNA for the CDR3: TGTGCCAGCAGCTTTCTCTCCGGGGAGCTGTTTTTT.